Each of the 2 T cell receptor beta chains below was sequenced from the same sample in a study of blood T cell repertoires in COVID-19. The assay was immunoSEQ multiplex PCR, and TCRdb's table has in-frame clones only and misses some. This table has roughly 300,000 clones, approximately 90% appearing once. The sample was PBMCs or T cells enriched from blood (not recorded which). These receptors all stem from a woman in her twenties or thirties who had recovered from COVID-19.

The rearrangement uses TRBV7-2 and TRBJ2-3, with 12 bases that match TRBD2. From germline, CDR1 is SGHTA and CDR2 FQGNSA. The V gene end was trimmed by 5 bases and the J gene end by 3 bases; junction bases not matched to a gene: 12. The CDR3 has 18 amino acids. CDR3: CASSPIGSTSGRTDTQYF. The CDR3 DNA reads TGTGCCAGCAGCCCGATAGGGTCGACTAGCGGGAGAACAGATACGCAGTATTTT.

This rearrangement joins TRBV5-8 to TRBJ2-5; a weak D match, TRBD1 (6 bases). This CDR3 region has 15 residues. V was cut by 6 bases and J by 2 bases, with 17 bases left in between. The germline gives CDR1 SGHTS, CDR2 YDEGEE. CDR3 sequence: CASKGTPLGQETQYF. In DNA form, the CDR3 reads TGTGCCAGCAAAGGGACACCCCTCGGGCAAGAGACCCAGTACTTC. Filled out from reference TRBV5-8 and TRBJ2-5, the complete variable domain reads EAGVTQSPTHLIKTRGQQATLRCSPISGHTSVYWYQQALGLGLQFLLWYDEGEERNRGNFPPRFSGRQFPNYSSELNVNALELEDSALYLCASKGTPLGQETQYFGPGTRLLVL.